The clone carrying this T cell receptor (beta chain) was detected a few times. No antigen is known for it. TCRdb independently ran MiXCR on the reads; one entry per CDR3 protein. Of about 920,000 distinct CDR3 sequences in the sample, around 32% were seen once. The ends lost 3 bases at V and 7 bases at J; junction bases unmatched: 10. This CDR3 contains 16 residues. This sample is part of a study of T cell repertoires in cytomegalovirus infection. Study in general: Used in the study were CMV epitopes, some recently identified and HLA-C-restricted, others well-studied and HLA-B-restricted. CMV infection together with matching HLA type was indicated by public TCR beta signatures.

Study observations and caveats: Of the TCR beta families, the public ones yielded a cumulative frequency that identified carriers of CMV plus the relevant HLA. Across the ex vivo response, the dominant clonotypes were HLA-C-restricted CMV-specific TCR beta clonotypes.

The receptor's source is a human donor in good health (CMV status not recorded). Some clones in this sample may be carry-over from other donors' samples. The chain uses TRBV12-3 or TRBV12-4 and TRBJ2-2; 8 bases fit TRBD1. The sequences come from cultured CD8+ T cells from PBMCs, collected from culture after CMV antigen stimulation. CDR3 sequence (DNA): TGTGCCAGCAGTTTCAGGCAGGGGGCATATGGCGGGGAGCTGTTTTTT. Translated: CASSFRQGAYGGELFF.